A single sample is the source of the 9 T cell receptor beta chains below, sequenced in a study of neurological immune-mediated disorders. Using its own MiXCR run on the 5' RACE reads, TCRdb lists one record per CDR3 protein. The top ten clones hold roughly 7.3% of a sample with under 80,000 distinct CDR3 sequences, 12% to 15% of them seen once. Sequenced: PBMCs. These receptors were obtained from a woman between 50 and 59 years old in good health.

In its sample, this clonotype was seen many times. The chain employs TRBV3-1 and TRBJ1-2; tentative D call: TRBD1 (5 bases). The germline V gene encodes CDR1 LGHDT and CDR2 YNNKEL (reference sequence). Trimming took off 0 bases at V and 4 bases at J, with 9 bases between the two ends. The CDR3 has 14 residues. CDR3 DNA: TGTGCCAGCAGCCAAGACCCGGGGGGCTATGGCTACACCTTC. Its translation is CASSQDPGGYGYTF.

This clonotype was seen at least ten times. The J gene is TRBJ2-3, the V gene TRBV5-1; 11 nucleotides align to TRBD2. V shed 0 bases, J shed 1 base, and the junction held 7 bases outside the gene matches. The germline gives CDR1 SGHRS, CDR2 YFSETQ. The CDR3 covers 18 residues. DNA of the CDR3: TGCGCCAGCAGCTTGGGACTAGCGGGAAGTGGGGGCACAGATACGCAGTATTTT. Protein: CASSLGLAGSGGTDTQYF.

This clonotype was seen repeatedly, ten times or more. The V and J genes are TRBV20-1 and TRBJ2-6, with D maybe TRBD2 (7 bases). The germline gives CDR1 DFQATT, CDR2 SNEGSKA (reference sequence). The V end lost 5 bases, the J end lost 2 bases, and 13 bases lay between the germline ends. CDR3 length: 15 amino acids. The CDR3: CSAPRGGPGANVLTF. The CDR3 DNA reads TGCAGTGCTCCAAGGGGGGGGCCTGGGGCCAACGTCCTGACTTTC.

This clonotype has a count of ten or more. J is TRBJ1-1 and V is TRBV5-1; TRBD1 is a possible D gene (5 bases). V lost 1 base and J lost 1, with 11 bases in between. CDR1 and CDR2 (germline): SGHRS, YFSETQ. This CDR3 spans 15 amino acids. The CDR3 spells CASSLSARANTEAFF. Written as DNA, the CDR3 is TGCGCCAGCAGCTTGTCCGCCAGGGCGAACACTGAAGCTTTCTTT.

There are many counts of this clonotype. The chain carries TRBV5-1 and TRBJ2-7, with D perhaps assigned TRBD1 or TRBD2 (6 bases each). V was shortened by 4 bases and J by 7 bases, with 18 bases between the two germline ends. In germline, CDR1 is SGHRS, CDR2 YFSETQ. The length of the CDR3 is 14 residues. CDR3 DNA: TGCGCCAGCAGCCAAGGGGGACTGAGTTCGGAGCAGTACTTC. Residues: CASSQGGLSSEQYF.

In this sample, this clonotype turned up many times. The V gene is TRBV7-2, the J gene TRBJ1-5; no reliable D call. V lost 5 bases, J lost 6 bases, and 14 bases lay in between. The CDR3 contains 14 residues. The germline CDR1 and CDR2 sequences are SGHTA and FQGNSA. The CDR3 sequence: CASSVRGRGQPQHF. The CDR3 nucleotides are TGTGCCAGCAGCGTGAGAGGACGGGGTCAGCCCCAGCATTTT.

Remarks on this clonotype: A much larger clone differs by one base, so this may be a read error. The chain uses TRBV6-6 and TRBJ2-1; 8 bases match TRBD1. This CDR3 is built from 14 residues. The V gene's germline CDR1 is MNHNY and CDR2 SVGAGI (reference sequence). CDR3 sequence (DNA): TGTGCCAGCAGGGCGGGACAGGCGTACAATGCGCAGTTCTTC. It translates to CASRAGQAYNAQFF.

This clonotype was detected ten times or more. The CDR3 DNA sequence: TGTGCCAGCAGTCCCCACAGGGTCCTGCCTACCTACGAGCAGTACTTC. This encodes CASSPHRVLPTYEQYF. The chain couples TRBV28 to TRBJ2-7, with a possible D match to TRBD1 (6 bases). The CDR3 totals 16 residues. The germline CDR1 and CDR2 sequences are MDHEN and SYDVKM. V was trimmed by 5 bases and J by 2 bases, leaving 19 bases between them.

This clonotype has a count of ten or more. The CDR3 region is CASSSGPYTGELFF. CDR3 in DNA: TGTGCCAGCAGCTCGGGACCGTACACCGGGGAGCTGTTTTTT. V gene TRBV5-5 combines with J gene TRBJ2-2; possibly TRBD1 or TRBD2 for D (5 bases each). This CDR3 has 14 residues. The V gene lost 3 bases and the J gene lost 3 bases, with 9 bases spanning the gap. CDR1 SGHKS and CDR2 YYEKEE come from the germline V gene (reference sequence).